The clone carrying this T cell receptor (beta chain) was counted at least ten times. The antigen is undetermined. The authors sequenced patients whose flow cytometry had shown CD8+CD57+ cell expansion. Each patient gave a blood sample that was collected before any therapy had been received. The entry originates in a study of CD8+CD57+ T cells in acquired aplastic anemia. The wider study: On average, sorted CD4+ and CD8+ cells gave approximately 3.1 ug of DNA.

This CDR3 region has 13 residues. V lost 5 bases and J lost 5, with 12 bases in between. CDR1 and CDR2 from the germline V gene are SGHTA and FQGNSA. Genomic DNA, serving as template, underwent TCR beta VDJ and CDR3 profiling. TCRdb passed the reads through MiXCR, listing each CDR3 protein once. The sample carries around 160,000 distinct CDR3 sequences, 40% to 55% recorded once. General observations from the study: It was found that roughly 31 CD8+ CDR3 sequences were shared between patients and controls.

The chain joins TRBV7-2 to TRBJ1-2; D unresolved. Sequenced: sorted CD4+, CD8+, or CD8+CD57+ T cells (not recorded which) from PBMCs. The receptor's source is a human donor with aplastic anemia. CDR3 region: CASSQLPGYGYTF. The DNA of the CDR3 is TGTGCCAGCAGCCAACTCCCGGGGTATGGCTACACCTTC.